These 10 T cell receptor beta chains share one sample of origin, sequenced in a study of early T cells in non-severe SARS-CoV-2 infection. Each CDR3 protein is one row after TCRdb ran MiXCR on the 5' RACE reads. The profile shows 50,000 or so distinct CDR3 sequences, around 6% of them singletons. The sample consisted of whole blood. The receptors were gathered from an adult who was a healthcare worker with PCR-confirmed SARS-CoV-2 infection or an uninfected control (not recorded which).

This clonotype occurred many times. CDR3 DNA sequence: TGTGCCAGCAGCGCAGCATCTCATCGGGAGCAGTTCTTC. This encodes CASSAASHREQFF. The chain has TRBV9 and TRBJ2-1; D unclear. V lost 3 bases and J lost 10, with 14 bases in between. The CDR3 has 13 amino acids. Germline CDR1 SGDLS, CDR2 YYNGEE.

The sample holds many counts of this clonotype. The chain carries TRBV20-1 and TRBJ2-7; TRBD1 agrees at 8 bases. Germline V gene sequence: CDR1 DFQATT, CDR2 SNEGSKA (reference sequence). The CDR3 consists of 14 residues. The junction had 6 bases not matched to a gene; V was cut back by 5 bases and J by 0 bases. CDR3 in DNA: TGCAGTGCTCCTAGGACAGGGAGCTCCTACGAGCAGTACTTC. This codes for CSAPRTGSSYEQYF.

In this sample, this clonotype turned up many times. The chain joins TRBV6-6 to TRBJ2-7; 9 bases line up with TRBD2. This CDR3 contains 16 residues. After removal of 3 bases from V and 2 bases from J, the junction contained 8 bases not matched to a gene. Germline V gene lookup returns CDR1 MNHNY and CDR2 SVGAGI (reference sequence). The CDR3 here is CASSYGGTSSPYEQYF. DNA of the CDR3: TGTGCCAGCAGTTATGGGGGGACTAGCTCGCCCTACGAGCAGTACTTC.

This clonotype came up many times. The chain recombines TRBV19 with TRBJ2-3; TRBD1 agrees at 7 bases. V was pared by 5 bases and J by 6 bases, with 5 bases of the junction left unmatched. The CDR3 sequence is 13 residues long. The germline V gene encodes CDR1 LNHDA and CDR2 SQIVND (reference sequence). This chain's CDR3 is CASSQQGSDTQYF. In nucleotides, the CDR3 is TGTGCCAGTAGTCAACAGGGGTCGGATACGCAGTATTTT.

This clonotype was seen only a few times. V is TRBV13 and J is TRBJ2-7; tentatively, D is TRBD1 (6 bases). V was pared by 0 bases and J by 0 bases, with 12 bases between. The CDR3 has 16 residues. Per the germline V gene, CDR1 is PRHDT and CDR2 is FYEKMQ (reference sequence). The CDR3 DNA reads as TGTGCCAGCAGCTTAGGGGGCCAGGGGAGCTCCTACGAGCAGTACTTC. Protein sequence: CASSLGGQGSSYEQYF.

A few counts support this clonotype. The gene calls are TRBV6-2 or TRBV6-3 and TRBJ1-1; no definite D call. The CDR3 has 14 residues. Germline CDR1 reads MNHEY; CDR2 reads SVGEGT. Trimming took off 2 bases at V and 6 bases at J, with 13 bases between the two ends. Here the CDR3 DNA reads TGTGCCAGCAGTTACGTCGTAACAACCCCTGAAGCTTTCTTT. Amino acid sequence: CASSYVVTTPEAFF.

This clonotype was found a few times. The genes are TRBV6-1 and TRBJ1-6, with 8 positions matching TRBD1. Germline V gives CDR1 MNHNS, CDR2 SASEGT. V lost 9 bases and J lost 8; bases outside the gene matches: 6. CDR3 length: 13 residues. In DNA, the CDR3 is TGTGCCAGTAGGACAGGGATGGATTCACCCCTCCACTTT. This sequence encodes CASRTGMDSPLHF.

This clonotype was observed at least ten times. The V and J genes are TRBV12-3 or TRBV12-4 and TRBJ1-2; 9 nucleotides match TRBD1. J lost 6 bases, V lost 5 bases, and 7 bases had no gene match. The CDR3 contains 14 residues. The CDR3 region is CASSHGGTGHGYTF. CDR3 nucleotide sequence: TGTGCCAGCAGTCACGGGGGGACAGGGCATGGCTACACCTTC.

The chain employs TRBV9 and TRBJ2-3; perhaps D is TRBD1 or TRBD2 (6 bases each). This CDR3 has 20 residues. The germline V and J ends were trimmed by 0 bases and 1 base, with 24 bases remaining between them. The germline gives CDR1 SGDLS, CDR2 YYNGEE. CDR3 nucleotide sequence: TGTGCCAGCAGCGTAGCTACCCGTAATGGGGGGCCTGGGGGCACAGATACGCAGTATTTT. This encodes CASSVATRNGGPGGTDTQYF.

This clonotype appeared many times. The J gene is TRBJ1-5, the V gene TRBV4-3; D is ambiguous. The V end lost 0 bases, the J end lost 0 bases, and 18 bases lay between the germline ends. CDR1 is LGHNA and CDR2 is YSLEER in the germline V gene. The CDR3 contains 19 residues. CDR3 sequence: CASSQDHASTGYSNQPQHF. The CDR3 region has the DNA TGCGCCAGCAGCCAAGATCATGCCTCCACGGGTTATAGCAATCAGCCCCAGCATTTT.